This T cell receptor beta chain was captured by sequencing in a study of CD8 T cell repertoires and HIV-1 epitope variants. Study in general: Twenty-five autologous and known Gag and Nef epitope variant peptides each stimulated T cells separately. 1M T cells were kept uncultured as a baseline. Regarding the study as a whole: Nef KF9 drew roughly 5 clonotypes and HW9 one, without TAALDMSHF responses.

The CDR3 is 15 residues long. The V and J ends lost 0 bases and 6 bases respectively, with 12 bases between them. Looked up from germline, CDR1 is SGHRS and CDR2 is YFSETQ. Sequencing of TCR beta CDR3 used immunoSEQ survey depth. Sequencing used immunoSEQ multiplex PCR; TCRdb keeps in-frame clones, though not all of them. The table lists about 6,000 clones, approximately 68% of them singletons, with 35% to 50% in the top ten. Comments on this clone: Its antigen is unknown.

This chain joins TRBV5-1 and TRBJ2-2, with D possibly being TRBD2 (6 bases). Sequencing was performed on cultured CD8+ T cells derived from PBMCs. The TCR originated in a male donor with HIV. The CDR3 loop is CASSLGGREAGELFF. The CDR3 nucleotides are TGCGCCAGCAGCTTGGGCGGCAGGGAGGCCGGGGAGCTGTTTTTT.